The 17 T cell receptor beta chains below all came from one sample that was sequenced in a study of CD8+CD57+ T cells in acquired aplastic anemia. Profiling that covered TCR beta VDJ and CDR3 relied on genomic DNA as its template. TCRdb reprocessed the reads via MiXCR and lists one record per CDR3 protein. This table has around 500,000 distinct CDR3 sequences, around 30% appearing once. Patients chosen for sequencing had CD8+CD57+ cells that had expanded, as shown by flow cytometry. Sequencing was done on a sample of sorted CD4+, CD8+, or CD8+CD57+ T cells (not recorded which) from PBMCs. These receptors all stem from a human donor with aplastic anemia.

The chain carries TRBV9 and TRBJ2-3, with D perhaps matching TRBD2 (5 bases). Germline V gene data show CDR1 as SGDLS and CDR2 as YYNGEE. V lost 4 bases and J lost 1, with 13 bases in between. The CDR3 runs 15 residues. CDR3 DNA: TGTGCCAGCAGCTTACCCTGGGGAGGCACAGATACGCAGTATTTT. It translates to CASSLPWGGTDTQYF.

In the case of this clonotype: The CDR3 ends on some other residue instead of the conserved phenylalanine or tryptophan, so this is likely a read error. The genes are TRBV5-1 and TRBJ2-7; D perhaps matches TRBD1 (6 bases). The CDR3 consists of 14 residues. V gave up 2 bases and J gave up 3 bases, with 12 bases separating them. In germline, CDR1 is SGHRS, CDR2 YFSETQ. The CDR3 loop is CASSLSRGFYEQYL. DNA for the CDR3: TGCGCCAGCAGCTTATCCAGGGGATTCTACGAGCAGTACCTC.

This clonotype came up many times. Here the CDR3 DNA reads TGTGCCAGCAGCCCGGCCGATCGAGAGACCCAGTACTTC. Translating gives CASSPADRETQYF. The rearrangement links TRBV7-3 to TRBJ2-5; D is uncertain. There are 13 residues in the CDR3. V was pared by 5 bases and J by 4 bases, with 11 bases between. Germline V gene lookup returns CDR1 SGHTA and CDR2 FQGTGA.

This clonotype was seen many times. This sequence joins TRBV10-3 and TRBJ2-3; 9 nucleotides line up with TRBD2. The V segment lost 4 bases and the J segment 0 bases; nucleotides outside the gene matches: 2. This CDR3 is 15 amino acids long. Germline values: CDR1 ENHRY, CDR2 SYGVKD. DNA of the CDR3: TGTGCCATCAGTGTCCTAGCGGGGAGCACAGATACGCAGTATTTT. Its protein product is CAISVLAGSTDTQYF.

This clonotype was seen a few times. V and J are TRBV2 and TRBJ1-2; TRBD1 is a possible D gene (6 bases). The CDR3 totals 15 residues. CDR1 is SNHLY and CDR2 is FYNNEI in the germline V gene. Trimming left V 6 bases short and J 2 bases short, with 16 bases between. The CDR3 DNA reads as TGTGCCAGCAGCTTGACAGGCCGGGGCAACTATGGCTACACCTTC. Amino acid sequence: CASSLTGRGNYGYTF. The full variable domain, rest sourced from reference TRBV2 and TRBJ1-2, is EPEVTQTPSHQVTQMGQEVILRCVPISNHLYFYWYRQILGQKVEFLVSFYNNEISEKSEIFDDQFSVERPDGSNFTLKIRSTKLEDSAMYFCASSLTGRGNYGYTFGSGTRLTVV.

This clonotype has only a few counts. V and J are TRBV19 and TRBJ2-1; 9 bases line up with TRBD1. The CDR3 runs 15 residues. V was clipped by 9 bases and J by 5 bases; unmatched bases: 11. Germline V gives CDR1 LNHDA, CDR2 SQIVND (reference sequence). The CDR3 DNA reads TGTGCCAGCAGCCTGGGGGACAGGGATGACAATGAGCAGTTCTTC. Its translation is CASSLGDRDDNEQFF.

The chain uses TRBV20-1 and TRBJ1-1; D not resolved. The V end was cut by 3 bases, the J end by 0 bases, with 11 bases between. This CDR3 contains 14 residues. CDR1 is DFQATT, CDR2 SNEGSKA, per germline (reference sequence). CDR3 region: CSASFKIMNTEAFF. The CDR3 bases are TGCAGTGCTAGTTTTAAGATCATGAACACTGAAGCTTTCTTT.

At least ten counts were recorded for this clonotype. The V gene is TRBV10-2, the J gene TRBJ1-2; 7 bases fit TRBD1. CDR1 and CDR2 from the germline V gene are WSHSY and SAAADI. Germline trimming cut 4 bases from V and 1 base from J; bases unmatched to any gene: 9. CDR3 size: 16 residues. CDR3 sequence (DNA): TGCGCCAGCAGTGCGCGACTCCGGGACAGTAACTATGGCTACACCTTC. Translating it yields CASSARLRDSNYGYTF.

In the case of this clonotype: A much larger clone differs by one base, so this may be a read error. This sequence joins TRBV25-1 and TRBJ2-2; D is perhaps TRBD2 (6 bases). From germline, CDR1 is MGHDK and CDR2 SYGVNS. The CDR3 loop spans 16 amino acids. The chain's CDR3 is CASSEITRLGSGGLFF. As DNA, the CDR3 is TGTGCCAGCAGTGAAATCACGCGACTAGGTTCCGGGGGGCTGTTTTTT.

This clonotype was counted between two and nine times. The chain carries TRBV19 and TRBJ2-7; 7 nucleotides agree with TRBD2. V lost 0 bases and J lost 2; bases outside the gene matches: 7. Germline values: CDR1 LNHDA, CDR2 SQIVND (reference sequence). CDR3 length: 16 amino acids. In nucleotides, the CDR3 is TGTGCCAGTAGTATAGATCGGCTAGCGGCAGCCTACGAGCAGTACTTC. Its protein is CASSIDRLAAAYEQYF.

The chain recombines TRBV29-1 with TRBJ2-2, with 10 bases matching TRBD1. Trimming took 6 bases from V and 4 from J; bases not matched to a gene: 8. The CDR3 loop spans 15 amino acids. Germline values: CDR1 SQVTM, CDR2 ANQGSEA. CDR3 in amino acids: CSVKTGGGGTGELFF. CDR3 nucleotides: TGCAGCGTAAAGACAGGGGGCGGTGGCACCGGGGAGCTGTTTTTT.

DNA for the CDR3: TGTGCCAGCACCGAAAGGCTCCTCTCCTACGAGCAGTACTTC. This sequence encodes CASTERLLSYEQYF. This sequence joins TRBV6-1 and TRBJ2-7; D is unclear. Trimming left V 7 bases short and J 0 bases short, with 13 bases between. Germline V gene data show CDR1 as MNHNS and CDR2 as SASEGT. The CDR3 covers 14 residues.

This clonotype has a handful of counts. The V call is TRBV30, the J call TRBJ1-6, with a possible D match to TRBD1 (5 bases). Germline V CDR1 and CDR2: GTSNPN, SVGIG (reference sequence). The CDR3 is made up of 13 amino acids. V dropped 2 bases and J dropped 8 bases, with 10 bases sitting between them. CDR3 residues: CAWSQGFDSPLHF. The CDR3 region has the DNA TGTGCCTGGAGTCAGGGCTTTGATTCACCCCTCCACTTT.

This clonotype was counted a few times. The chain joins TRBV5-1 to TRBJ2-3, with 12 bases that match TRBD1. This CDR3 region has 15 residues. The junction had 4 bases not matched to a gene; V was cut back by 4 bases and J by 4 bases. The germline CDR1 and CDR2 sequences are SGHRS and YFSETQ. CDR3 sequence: CASSAGTGGADTQYF. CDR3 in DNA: TGCGCCAGCAGCGCCGGGACAGGGGGCGCAGATACGCAGTATTTT.

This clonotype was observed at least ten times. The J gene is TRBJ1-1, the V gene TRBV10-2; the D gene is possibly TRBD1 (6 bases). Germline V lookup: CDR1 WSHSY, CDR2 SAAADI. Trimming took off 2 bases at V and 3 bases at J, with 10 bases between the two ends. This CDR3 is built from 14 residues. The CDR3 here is CASSEVQGYTEAFF. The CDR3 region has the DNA TGCGCCAGCAGTGAGGTTCAGGGGTACACTGAAGCTTTCTTT.

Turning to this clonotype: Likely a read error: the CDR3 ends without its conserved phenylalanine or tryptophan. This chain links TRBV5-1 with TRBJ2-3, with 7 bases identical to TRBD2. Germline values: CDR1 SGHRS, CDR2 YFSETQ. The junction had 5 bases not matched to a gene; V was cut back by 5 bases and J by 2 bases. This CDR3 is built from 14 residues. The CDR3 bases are TGCGCCAGCAGACCTGGGGGGGACACAGATACGCAGTATCTT. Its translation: CASRPGGDTDTQYL.

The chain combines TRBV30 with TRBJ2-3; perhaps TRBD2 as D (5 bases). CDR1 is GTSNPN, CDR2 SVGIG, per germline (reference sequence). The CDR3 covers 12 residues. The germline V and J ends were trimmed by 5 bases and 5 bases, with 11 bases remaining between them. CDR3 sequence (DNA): TGTGCCTGGGGAGGCCCGGGAGATACGCAGTATTTT. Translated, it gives CAWGGPGDTQYF.